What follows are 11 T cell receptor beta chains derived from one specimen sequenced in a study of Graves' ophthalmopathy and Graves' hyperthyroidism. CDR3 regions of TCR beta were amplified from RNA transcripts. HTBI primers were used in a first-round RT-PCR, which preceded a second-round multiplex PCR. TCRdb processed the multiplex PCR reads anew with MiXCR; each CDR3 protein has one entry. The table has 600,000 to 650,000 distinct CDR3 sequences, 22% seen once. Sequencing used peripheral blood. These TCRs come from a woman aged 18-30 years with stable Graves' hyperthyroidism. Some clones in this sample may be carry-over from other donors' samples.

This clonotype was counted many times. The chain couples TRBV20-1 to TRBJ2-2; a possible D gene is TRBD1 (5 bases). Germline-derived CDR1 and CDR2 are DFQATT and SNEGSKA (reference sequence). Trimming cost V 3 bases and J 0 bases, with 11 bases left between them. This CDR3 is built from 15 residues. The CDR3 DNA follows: TGCAGTGCTAGTTACAGGATTGCGAACACCGGGGAGCTGTTTTTT. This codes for CSASYRIANTGELFF.

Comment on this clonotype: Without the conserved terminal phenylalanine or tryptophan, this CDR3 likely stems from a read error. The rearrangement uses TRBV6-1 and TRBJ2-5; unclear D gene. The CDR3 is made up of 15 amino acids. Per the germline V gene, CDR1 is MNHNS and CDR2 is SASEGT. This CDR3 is CASSEGSQLQESQYY. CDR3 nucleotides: TGTGCCAGCAGTGAAGGATCACAGCTCCAAGAGTCCCAGTACTAC.

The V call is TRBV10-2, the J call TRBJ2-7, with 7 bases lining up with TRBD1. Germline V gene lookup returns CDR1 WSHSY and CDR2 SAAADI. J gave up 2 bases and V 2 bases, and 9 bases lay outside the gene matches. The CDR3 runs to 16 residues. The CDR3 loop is CASSEGRGMVPYEQYF. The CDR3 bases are TGCGCCAGCAGTGAGGGCAGGGGGATGGTCCCCTACGAGCAGTACTTC.

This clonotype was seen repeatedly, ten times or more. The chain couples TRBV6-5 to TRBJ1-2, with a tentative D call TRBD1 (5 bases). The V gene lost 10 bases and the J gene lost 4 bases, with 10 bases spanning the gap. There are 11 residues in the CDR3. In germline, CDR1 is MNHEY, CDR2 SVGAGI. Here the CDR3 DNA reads TGTGCCACCGCAGACAGCTATGGCTACACCTTC. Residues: CATADSYGYTF.

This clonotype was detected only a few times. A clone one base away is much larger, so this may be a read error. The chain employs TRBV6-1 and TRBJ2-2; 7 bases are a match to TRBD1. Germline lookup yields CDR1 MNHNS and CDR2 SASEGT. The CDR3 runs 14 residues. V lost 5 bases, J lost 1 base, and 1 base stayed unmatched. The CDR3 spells CASSRQGNTGELFF. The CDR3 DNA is TGTGCCAGCAGTCGACAGGGGAACACCGGGGAGCTGTTTTTT.

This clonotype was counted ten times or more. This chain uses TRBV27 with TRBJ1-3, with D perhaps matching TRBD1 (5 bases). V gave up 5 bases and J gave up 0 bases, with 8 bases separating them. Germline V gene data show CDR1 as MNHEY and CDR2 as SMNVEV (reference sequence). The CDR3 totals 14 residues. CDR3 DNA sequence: TGTGCCAGCAGTAAACAGGTCTCTGGAAACACCATATATTTT. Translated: CASSKQVSGNTIYF.

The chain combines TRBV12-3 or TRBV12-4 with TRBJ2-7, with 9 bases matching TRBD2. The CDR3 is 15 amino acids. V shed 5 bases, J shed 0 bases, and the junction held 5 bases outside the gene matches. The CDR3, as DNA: TGTGCCAGCAGTGTTAGCGGGAGAATCTCCTACGAGCAGTACTTC. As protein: CASSVSGRISYEQYF.

In DNA, the CDR3 is TGTGCCAGCAGCCACGAAGGGATGAACACTGAAGCTTTCTTT. Encoded protein: CASSHEGMNTEAFF. The V and J genes are TRBV3-1 and TRBJ1-1; D remains ambiguous. CDR1 and CDR2 (germline): LGHDT, YNNKEL (reference sequence). Trimming removed 3 bases at V and 0 bases at J, with 8 bases between. This CDR3 contains 14 residues.

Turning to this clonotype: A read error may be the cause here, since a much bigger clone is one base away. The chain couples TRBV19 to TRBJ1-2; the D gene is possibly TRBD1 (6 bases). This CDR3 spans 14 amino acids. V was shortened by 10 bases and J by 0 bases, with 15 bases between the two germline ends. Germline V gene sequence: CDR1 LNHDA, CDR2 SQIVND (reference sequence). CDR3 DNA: TGTGCCACTAACGGAGACAGGACTAACTATGGCTACACCTTC. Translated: CATNGDRTNYGYTF. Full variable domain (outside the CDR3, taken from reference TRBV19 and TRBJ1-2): DGGITQSPKYLFRKEGQNVTLSCEQNLNHDAMYWYRQDPGQGLRLIYYSQIVNDFQKGDIAEGYSVSREKKESFPLTVTSAQKNPTAFYLCATNGDRTNYGYTFGSGTRLTVV.

The CDR3 DNA reads as TGTGCCACCAGCAGAGTGACAGGGGTGAACACTGAAGCTTTCTTT. Translating gives CATSRVTGVNTEAFF. This chain links TRBV15 with TRBJ1-1; 8 nucleotides match TRBD1. From germline, CDR1 is LNHNV and CDR2 YYDKDF (reference sequence). The V and J ends lost 1 base and 0 bases, in that order; junction bases with no gene match: 1. The CDR3 covers 15 residues. Combining the CDR3 with reference TRBV15 and TRBJ1-1 gives the whole variable domain DAMVIQNPRYQVTQFGKPVTLSCSQTLNHNVMYWYQQKSSQAPKLLFHYYDKDFNNEADTPDNFQSRRPNTSFCFLDIRSPGLGDTAMYLCATSRVTGVNTEAFFGQGTRLTVV.

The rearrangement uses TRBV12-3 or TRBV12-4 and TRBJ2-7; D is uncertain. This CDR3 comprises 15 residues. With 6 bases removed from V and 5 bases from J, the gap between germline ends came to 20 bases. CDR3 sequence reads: CASSQDRLYPDEQYF. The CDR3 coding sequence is TGTGCCAGCAGCCAGGATCGACTCTACCCAGACGAGCAGTACTTC.